These 21 T cell receptor beta chains came from one sample sequenced in a study of shared clonotypes between healthy human individuals (TCRdb year 2020). Library preparation employed the immunoSEQ multiplex PCR assay. TCRdb holds this immuneACCESS table with in-frame rearrangements only. Some clones are missing; in checked studies, unresolved V genes explain under half, and the rest has no known cause. The sample table records about 1 million clones; under 80% of these occur just once. Of the sample, about 1.5% falls within the top ten clones. The sample taken for sequencing was memory CD4+ T cells sorted from blood. The cell subset or site label, read with the paper, signifies: CD45RA-negative fraction. These receptors were obtained from a man aged 18 to 30 in good health.

Notes on this clone: The same CDR3 can be traced to other DNA sequences in this sample. The genes are TRBV5-4 and TRBJ2-7; TRBD1 matches at 7 bases. The CDR3 loop spans 13 amino acids. The V and J ends lost 4 bases and 4 bases, in that order; junction bases with no gene match: 5. Germline V gene sequence: CDR1 SGHNT, CDR2 YYREEE (reference sequence). The CDR3 loop reads CASSRDSLYEQYF. In DNA, the CDR3 is TGTGCCAGCAGCCGGGACAGTCTGTACGAGCAGTACTTC.

The genes are TRBV5-6 and TRBJ1-3; no definite D call. The germline CDR1 and CDR2 sequences are SGHDT and YYEEEE. V was cut by 0 bases and J by 0 bases, with 10 bases left in between. This CDR3 is built from 16 residues. The CDR3 nucleotides read TGTGCCAGCAGCTTGGGACCGCGGTTCTCTGGAAACACCATATATTTT. Its protein is CASSLGPRFSGNTIYF.

The V call is TRBV6-1, the J call TRBJ1-5; possible D gene TRBD1, 6 bases. Germline loops: CDR1 MNHNS, CDR2 SASEGT. V was shortened by 1 base and J by 3 bases, with 10 bases between the two germline ends. The CDR3 contains 15 residues. The CDR3 DNA follows: TGTGCCAGCAGTGAAGGCAGGGGAAACAATCAGCCCCAGCATTTT. Translation gives CASSEGRGNNQPQHF.

The rearrangement joins TRBV7-3 to TRBJ1-2, with unresolved D. The V gene's germline CDR1 is SGHTA and CDR2 FQGTGA. V lost 5 bases to trimming and J lost 5 bases, with 18 bases between them. The CDR3 sequence is 15 residues long. CDR3 DNA: TGTGCCAGCAGCCCGTCAGCGGGTATCGGGTATGGCTACACCTTC. Translated: CASSPSAGIGYGYTF.

J is TRBJ1-1 and V is TRBV6-6; 11 positions agree with TRBD1. The CDR3 has 15 amino acids. V shed 5 bases, J shed 5 bases, and the junction held 7 bases outside the gene matches. Per the germline V gene, CDR1 is MNHNY and CDR2 is SVGAGI (reference sequence). In DNA form, the CDR3 reads TGTGCCAGCAGTCGCGGACAGGGGGCGCGAACTGAAGCTTTCTTT. This translates into CASSRGQGARTEAFF.

This clone showed up just once. The chain links TRBV6-5 to TRBJ2-7, with TRBD1 matching 9 bases. Germline V CDR1 and CDR2: MNHEY, SVGAGI. The CDR3 spans 14 residues. The J segment lost 3 bases and the V segment lost 5 bases, leaving 5 bases of the junction unmatched. CDR3 in amino acids: CASSRTGQGYEQYF. Here the CDR3 DNA reads TGTGCCAGCAGTCGAACGGGACAGGGCTACGAGCAGTACTTC.

This clone is a singleton in its sample. The V and J genes are TRBV10-2 and TRBJ1-6, with a possible D match to TRBD1 (5 bases). From germline, CDR1 is WSHSY and CDR2 SAAADI. The CDR3 has 15 amino acids. Between the trimmed V and J ends, which lost 6 bases and 7 bases, there was a span of 16 bases. The CDR3 protein is CASRVGAPGNSPLHF. CDR3 sequence (DNA): TGCGCCAGCAGGGTTGGGGCCCCTGGGAATTCACCCCTCCACTTT.

CDR3 sequence (DNA): TGTGCCAGCAGCTTAGCAATCCCTAAGGTCAGAAGCCCTTACGAAAAACTGTTTTTT. Translated: CASSLAIPKVRSPYEKLFF. This chain links TRBV7-8 with TRBJ1-4; D gene uncertain. The germline CDR1 and CDR2 sequences are SGHVS and FQNEAQ. The CDR3 covers 19 residues. V was cut by 0 bases and J by 8 bases, with 25 bases left in between.

The CDR3 sequence is CASGLLPRATNTGELFF. In DNA form, the CDR3 reads TGTGCTAGTGGTCTCTTGCCCCGGGCCACGAACACCGGGGAGCTGTTTTTT. This sequence joins TRBV12-5 and TRBJ2-2; D is undetermined. The CDR3 spans 17 residues. Between the trimmed V and J ends, which lost 5 bases and 0 bases, there was a span of 16 bases. Per the germline V gene, CDR1 is LGHNT and CDR2 is FRNRAP.

This chain uses TRBV4-1 with TRBJ2-7; TRBD1 aligns across 7 bases. CDR3 length: 15 amino acids. Germline CDR1 reads MGHRA; CDR2 reads YSYEKL. Trimming removed 4 bases from V and 2 bases from J; junction bases left unmatched: 8. In DNA, the CDR3 is TGCGCCAGCAGCCTACAGACAGGGCAAACCTACGAGCAGTACTTC. Its translation is CASSLQTGQTYEQYF.

V is TRBV9 and J is TRBJ2-5; tentatively, D is TRBD2 (5 bases). The CDR3 has 16 amino acids. Germline V gene data show CDR1 as SGDLS and CDR2 as YYNGEE. The V and J ends lost 0 bases and 3 bases respectively, with 15 bases between them. The CDR3 DNA reads as TGTGCCAGCAGCGTAGGGTGGACGGGAAATAAAGAGACCCAGTACTTC. It translates to CASSVGWTGNKETQYF.

V and J are TRBV7-2 and TRBJ2-7; a possible D gene is TRBD1 (5 bases). This CDR3 comprises 14 residues. Germline loops: CDR1 SGHTA, CDR2 FQGNSA. The germline V and J ends were trimmed by 5 bases and 2 bases, with 13 bases remaining between them. The CDR3 DNA reads TGTGCCAGCAGCACCGGCCACAGGCCCTACGAGCAGTACTTC. Protein sequence: CASSTGHRPYEQYF.

This clone occurred a few times. The CDR3 region has the DNA TGTGCCAGCAGCGCCCGACGGGACACTGAAGCTTTCTTT. It translates to CASSARRDTEAFF. The V and J genes are TRBV7-9 and TRBJ1-1; D gene unclear. V lost 5 bases, J lost 3 bases, and 10 bases lay in between. Germline CDR1 reads SEHNR; CDR2 reads FQNEAQ (reference sequence). This CDR3 region has 13 residues.

V usage is TRBV5-1 and J usage is TRBJ2-1, with 8 bases fitting TRBD2. Germline V gene sequence: CDR1 SGHRS, CDR2 YFSETQ. J was trimmed by 10 bases and V by 0 bases; bases with no gene match: 9. The CDR3 has 15 amino acids. CDR3 nucleotides: TGCGCCAGCAGCTTGGGCTCGGGAGGGTTAGGGGAGCAGTTCTTC. Amino acids: CASSLGSGGLGEQFF.

The rearrangement links TRBV6-1 to TRBJ2-2; 10 bases match TRBD1. Germline CDR1 is MNHNS and CDR2 is SASEGT. This CDR3 comprises 15 residues. The trim removed 4 bases at V and 7 bases at J, leaving 6 bases unmatched. Here the CDR3 DNA reads TGTGCCAGCAGTGTGGGACAGGGGAGGAGCGGGGAGCTGTTTTTT. This translates into CASSVGQGRSGELFF.

This clone showed up many times. The chain joins TRBV18 to TRBJ2-7; 9 bases agree with TRBD1. With 5 bases clipped from V and 4 bases from J, the junction kept 9 bases outside the gene matches. The CDR3 is made up of 15 amino acids. The germline V gene encodes CDR1 KGHSH and CDR2 LQKENI. The DNA for the CDR3 is TGTGCCAGCTCAACTAGCTCCGGGACAGGGTACGAGCAGTACTTC. Its protein product is CASSTSSGTGYEQYF.

On this clone itself: Given a far larger clone just one base away, this is likely a sequencing read error. V usage is TRBV7-8 and J usage is TRBJ2-1; D is uncertain. CDR1 is SGHVS and CDR2 is FQNEAQ in the germline V gene. V was shortened by 1 base and J by 6 bases, with 4 bases between the two germline ends. The CDR3 extends over 12 amino acids. CDR3 coding DNA: TGTGCCAGCAGCTTAGGACGCAATGAGCAGTTCTTC. It encodes CASSLGRNEQFF.

The J gene is TRBJ1-4, the V gene TRBV27, with TRBD1 as a possible D gene (6 bases). Germline CDR1 reads MNHEY; CDR2 reads SMNVEV (reference sequence). The CDR3 is 14 residues long. V shed 4 bases and J shed 10 bases, with 16 bases lying between them. CDR3 in amino acids: CASSSGQLRGKLFF. CDR3 coding DNA: TGTGCCAGCAGTTCCGGACAGTTGAGGGGAAAACTGTTTTTT.

The gene calls are TRBV7-9 and TRBJ2-7, with D possibly being TRBD1 or TRBD2 (5 bases each). V was pared by 5 bases and J by 3 bases, with 11 bases between. The germline gives CDR1 SEHNR, CDR2 FQNEAQ (reference sequence). The CDR3 covers 13 residues. The DNA of the CDR3 is TGTGCCAGCAGCCCCAGGGACGGCTACGAGCAGTACTTC. It encodes CASSPRDGYEQYF.

This clone was counted ten times or more. The chain couples TRBV5-4 to TRBJ1-4; TRBD1 is a possible D gene (5 bases). V lost 6 bases, J lost 7 bases, and 13 bases lay in between. Germline values: CDR1 SGHNT, CDR2 YYREEE (reference sequence). The CDR3 length is 13 residues. For the CDR3, the DNA is TGTGCCAGCAATCGGGACGGGAGTGAAAAACTGTTTTTT. Its protein product is CASNRDGSEKLFF. Full variable domain (rest looked up from reference TRBV5-4 and TRBJ1-4): ETGVTQSPTHLIKTRGQQVTLRCSSQSGHNTVSWYQQALGQGPQFIFQYYREEENGRGNFPPRFSGLQFPNYSSELNVNALELDDSALYLCASNRDGSEKLFFGSGTQLSVL.

The chain uses TRBV11-2 and TRBJ2-7; 14 bases align to TRBD2. Germline V gene sequence: CDR1 SGHAT, CDR2 FQNNGV. Trimming took 5 bases from V and 2 from J; bases not matched to a gene: 11. The CDR3 is made up of 18 amino acids. The CDR3, as DNA: TGTGCCAGCAGCCTAGGGGGACTAGCGGGGGCCCGACCCTACGAGCAGTACTTC. It yields the protein CASSLGGLAGARPYEQYF. The variable domain in full, with the rest retrieved from reference TRBV11-2 and TRBJ2-7, is EAGVAQSPRYKIIEKRQSVAFWCNPISGHATLYWYQQILGQGPKLLIQFQNNGVVDDSQLPKDRFSAERLKGVDSTLKIQPAKLEDSAVYLCASSLGGLAGARPYEQYFGPGTRLTVT.